The 22 T cell receptor beta chains below all came from one sample that was sequenced in a study of radiotherapy plus CTLA-4 blockade in lung cancer. The table came from immunoSEQ multiplex PCR; TCRdb's copy has only in-frame clones and leaves some out. The sample has 78,000 or so clones; roughly 86% are singletons. The sequencing here drew on peripheral blood, taken from a patient treated with radiotherapy plus ipilimumab. The receptors come from a human donor with non-small cell lung cancer who had stable disease on radiotherapy plus ipilimumab.

V and J are TRBV12-5 and TRBJ1-5; D gene uncertain. CDR3 length: 13 residues. Germline V CDR1 and CDR2: LGHNT, FRNRAP. V lost 7 bases to trimming and J lost 4 bases, with 11 bases between them. The CDR3 reads CASAPSLNQPQHF. The DNA of the CDR3 is TGTGCTAGTGCCCCTTCCCTAAATCAGCCCCAGCATTTT.

The chain recombines TRBV9 with TRBJ1-2; D uncertain. This CDR3 contains 15 residues. V was clipped by 0 bases and J by 10 bases, with 19 bases between them. Germline values: CDR1 SGDLS, CDR2 YYNGEE. CDR3 coding DNA: TGTGCCAGCAGCGTAGGGGTAAGAGGAACAGCCCTCTACACCTTC. Translated, it gives CASSVGVRGTALYTF. The whole variable domain, filled in from reference TRBV9 and TRBJ1-2, reads DSGVTQTPKHLITATGQRVTLRCSPRSGDLSVYWYQQSLDQGLQFLIQYYNGEERAKGNILERFSAQQFPDLHSELNLSSLELGDSALYFCASSVGVRGTALYTFGSGTRLTVV.

In its sample, this clone was seen once. The chain recombines TRBV11-3 with TRBJ2-7, with 16 bases identical to TRBD2. CDR1 is SGHNT, CDR2 YENEEA, per germline. The trim removed 5 bases at V and 6 bases at J, leaving 7 bases unmatched. This CDR3 contains 16 residues. The CDR3 DNA follows: TGTGCCAGCAGCGCGGGACTAGCGGGGGGGCCGATCGAGCAGTACTTC. Translation gives CASSAGLAGGPIEQYF.

The rearrangement links TRBV2 to TRBJ1-2, with D uncertain. The germline CDR1 and CDR2 sequences are SNHLY and FYNNEI. This CDR3 has 13 residues. Deletions cut 6 bases from V and 2 bases from J, with 10 bases between. CDR3 amino acids: CASRDTENYGYTF. CDR3 in DNA: TGTGCCAGCAGAGATACAGAGAACTATGGCTACACCTTC.

The J gene is TRBJ2-2, the V gene TRBV5-5; either TRBD1 or TRBD2 may supply D (6 bases each). The CDR3 extends over 16 amino acids. In germline, CDR1 is SGHKS, CDR2 YYEKEE (reference sequence). The V end was cut by 1 base, the J end by 5 bases, with 15 bases between. This chain's CDR3 is CASSLFGGAGTGELFF. CDR3 in DNA: TGTGCCAGCAGCTTGTTTGGGGGCGCGGGGACCGGGGAGCTGTTTTTT. The whole variable domain, filled in from reference TRBV5-5 and TRBJ2-2, reads DAGVTQSPTHLIKTRGQQVTLRCSPISGHKSVSWYQQVLGQGPQFIFQYYEKEERGRGNFPDRFSARQFPNYSSELNVNALLLGDSALYLCASSLFGGAGTGELFFGEGSRLTVL.

This chain links TRBV6-4 with TRBJ1-2; D is ambiguous. This CDR3 region has 12 residues. CDR1 is MRHNA, CDR2 SNTAGT, per germline. The germline V and J ends were trimmed by 0 bases and 7 bases, with 6 bases remaining between them. CDR3 region: CASSDSIGGYTF. The DNA for the CDR3 is TGTGCCAGCAGTGACTCAATTGGTGGCTACACCTTC.

The rearrangement uses TRBV5-1 and TRBJ1-5; 10 bases map to TRBD1. The CDR3 contains 15 residues. Germline trimming cut 4 bases from V and 3 bases from J; bases unmatched to any gene: 4. Germline CDR1 and CDR2: SGHRS and YFSETQ. For the CDR3, the DNA is TGCGCCAGCAGCCTGACAGGGGGCCTCAATCAGCCCCAGCATTTT. The encoded protein is CASSLTGGLNQPQHF. The variable domain in full, with the rest retrieved from reference TRBV5-1 and TRBJ1-5, is KAGVTQTPRYLIKTRGQQVTLSCSPISGHRSVSWYQQTPGQGLQFLFEYFSETQRNKGNFPGRFSGRQFSNSRSEMNVSTLELGDSALYLCASSLTGGLNQPQHFGDGTRLSIL.

The chain employs TRBV5-4 and TRBJ1-3; D is possibly TRBD1 (5 bases). The CDR3 is 15 residues long. V gave up 1 base and J gave up 0 bases, with 8 bases separating them. Germline CDR1 SGHNT, CDR2 YYREEE (reference sequence). CDR3 loop: CASSLPGSSGNTIYF. The CDR3 DNA follows: TGTGCCAGCAGCTTGCCAGGGAGCTCTGGAAACACCATATATTTT.

The chain couples TRBV15 to TRBJ2-2; the D is unclear. The CDR3 has 15 residues. In germline, CDR1 is LNHNV, CDR2 YYDKDF (reference sequence). Deletions cut 2 bases from V and 8 bases from J, with 15 bases between. The CDR3 coding sequence is TGTGCCACCAGCAGACGTCCCCCCCCAGCGGGGGAGCTGTTTTTT. This codes for CATSRRPPPAGELFF.

The V call is TRBV15, the J call TRBJ2-7, with 9 bases identical to TRBD1. This CDR3 is 14 amino acids long. The V and J ends lost 5 bases and 5 bases, in that order; junction bases with no gene match: 7. The germline gives CDR1 LNHNV, CDR2 YYDKDF (reference sequence). The CDR3 bases are TGTGCCACCAGCGGTCGGGACAGGGCGGACGAGCAGTACTTC. Its protein product is CATSGRDRADEQYF.

In its sample, this clone was seen once. The J gene is TRBJ2-3, the V gene TRBV5-1; TRBD2 is a possible D gene (5 bases). V lost 4 bases and J lost 3, with 15 bases in between. This CDR3 has 15 residues. Germline assignment: CDR1 SGHRS and CDR2 YFSETQ. CDR3 residues: CASSLAGDRTDTQYF. The CDR3 DNA reads as TGCGCCAGCAGCCTCGCCGGGGATAGGACAGATACGCAGTATTTT.

The rearrangement joins TRBV4-1 to TRBJ2-3, with 8 positions matching TRBD1. The CDR3 consists of 13 residues. Germline values: CDR1 MGHRA, CDR2 YSYEKL. With V trimmed by 0 bases and J by 10 bases, 3 bases remained unmatched. The chain's CDR3 is CASSQERTGPQYF. CDR3 nucleotides: TGCGCCAGCAGCCAAGAACGGACAGGGCCGCAGTATTTT.

The genes are TRBV7-6 and TRBJ2-2; TRBD1 is a possible D gene (5 bases). V lost 5 bases, J lost 4 bases, and 14 bases lay in between. There are 15 residues in the CDR3. From germline, CDR1 is SGHVS and CDR2 FNYEAQ. Written as DNA, the CDR3 is TGTGCCAGCAGCCTAGGGGTGTCCACCACCGGGGAGCTGTTTTTT. Protein sequence: CASSLGVSTTGELFF.

The V gene is TRBV27, the J gene TRBJ1-4; D gene uncertain. This CDR3 is 13 amino acids long. Germline assignment: CDR1 MNHEY and CDR2 SMNVEV (reference sequence). Between the trimmed V and J ends, which lost 9 bases and 2 bases, there was a span of 10 bases. The CDR3 sequence is CARGRETNEKLFF. DNA for the CDR3: TGTGCCAGGGGGAGGGAGACTAATGAAAAACTGTTTTTT.

The gene calls are TRBV13 and TRBJ2-2, with D possibly being TRBD2 (6 bases). CDR1 PRHDT and CDR2 FYEKMQ come from the germline V gene (reference sequence). V was clipped by 1 base and J by 2 bases, with 11 bases between them. There are 16 residues in the CDR3. CDR3 residues: CASSLEDYQNTGELFF. DNA for the CDR3: TGTGCCAGCAGCTTAGAGGACTACCAAAACACCGGGGAGCTGTTTTTT.

V gene TRBV9 combines with J gene TRBJ1-2; the D is unclear. Germline V gives CDR1 SGDLS, CDR2 YYNGEE. There are 14 residues in the CDR3. V lost 2 bases and J 8 bases, leaving 16 bases between the germline ends. The CDR3 region has the DNA TGTGCCAGCAGCGTTGCGTCCGGACCTTTAGGCTACACCTTC. Translating gives CASSVASGPLGYTF.

This clone was observed once. V is TRBV15 and J is TRBJ1-3; no clear D gene. CDR1 and CDR2 from the germline V gene are LNHNV and YYDKDF (reference sequence). Between the trimmed V and J ends, which lost 3 bases and 8 bases, there was a span of 11 bases. There are 13 residues in the CDR3. The CDR3 loop reads CATSRGPDHTIYF. DNA of the CDR3: TGTGCCACCAGCAGGGGCCCCGACCACACCATATATTTT.

This clone was detected only a few times. The V gene is TRBV6-4, the J gene TRBJ2-1; TRBD2 matches at 15 bases. The V segment lost 4 bases and the J segment 7 bases; nucleotides outside the gene matches: 2. Germline CDR1 and CDR2: MRHNA and SNTAGT. This CDR3 comprises 15 residues. The CDR3 spells CASSVGLAGGNEQFF. In DNA, the CDR3 is TGTGCCAGCAGTGTTGGACTAGCGGGGGGGAATGAGCAGTTCTTC.

The chain joins TRBV28 to TRBJ2-1, with 10 nucleotides matching TRBD2. Germline loops: CDR1 MDHEN, CDR2 SYDVKM. V was clipped by 6 bases and J by 2 bases; unmatched bases: 4. The CDR3 extends over 15 amino acids. The CDR3 bases are TGTGCCAGCAGCCGGAGCGGGGGGGCCTACAATGAGCAGTTCTTC. Amino acids: CASSRSGGAYNEQFF. The full variable domain, rest sourced from reference TRBV28 and TRBJ2-1, is DVKVTQSSRYLVKRTGEKVFLECVQDMDHENMFWYRQDPGLGLRLIYFSYDVKMKEKGDIPEGYSVSREKKERFSLILESASTNQTSMYLCASSRSGGAYNEQFFGPGTRLTVL.

The chain combines TRBV6-1 with TRBJ1-2; the match to TRBD1 covers 8 bases. The CDR3 totals 12 residues. Germline V gene sequence: CDR1 MNHNS, CDR2 SASEGT. J gave up 9 bases and V 5 bases, and 5 bases lay outside the gene matches. CDR3 bases: TGTGCCAGCAGTCCCGGACAGGGTCGCTACACCTTC. Protein: CASSPGQGRYTF.

This clone has only a few counts. The gene calls are TRBV6-6 and TRBJ1-6; tentatively, D is TRBD1 (6 bases). The CDR3 length is 13 residues. Germline lookup yields CDR1 MNHNY and CDR2 SVGAGI (reference sequence). V was cut by 6 bases and J by 12 bases, with 15 bases left in between. In nucleotides, the CDR3 is TGTGCCAGCAGCCCGGGGGGGACAAGACCCCTCCACTTT. Protein sequence: CASSPGGTRPLHF.

CDR3 protein: CASSNWGGTEAFF. CDR3 nucleotide sequence: TGTGCCAGCTCAAACTGGGGGGGCACTGAAGCTTTCTTT. The chain combines TRBV18 with TRBJ1-1; D might be TRBD1 (5 bases). The CDR3 contains 13 residues. Germline loops: CDR1 KGHSH, CDR2 LQKENI. The germline V and J ends were trimmed by 5 bases and 4 bases, with 11 bases remaining between them.